This TCR beta chain originates from a study of early stage breast cancer tumors. Study as a whole: About 80% of the 16 invasive tumors were ER+, PR+ and HER2-. Study outcomes and limitations: Comparing each tissue with blood distinguished tumor from normal in about 90% of the 16 patients. Most shared enriched TCRB sequences were commonly generated ones. Tumors had about 2.5-fold higher T cell density and higher clonality than adjacent normal breast tissue.

Only in-frame clones appear in the TCRdb table, and some are missing; sequencing was by immunoSEQ multiplex PCR. The table lists some 41,000 clones, about 78% of them singletons. There are 16 residues in the CDR3. J lost 5 bases, V lost 4 bases, and 11 bases had no gene match. Germline V gene lookup returns CDR1 SGDLS and CDR2 YYNGEE. Concerning this clone itself: Its antigen is as yet unknown.

The chain recombines TRBV9 with TRBJ2-1; TRBD2 matches 8 bases. The specimen was blood. The receptor was derived from a person in their fifties with breast cancer. The CDR3 reads CASSTPGGGVDNEQFF. The CDR3 nucleotides read TGTGCCAGCAGCACCCCCGGGGGGGGAGTAGACAATGAGCAGTTCTTC.